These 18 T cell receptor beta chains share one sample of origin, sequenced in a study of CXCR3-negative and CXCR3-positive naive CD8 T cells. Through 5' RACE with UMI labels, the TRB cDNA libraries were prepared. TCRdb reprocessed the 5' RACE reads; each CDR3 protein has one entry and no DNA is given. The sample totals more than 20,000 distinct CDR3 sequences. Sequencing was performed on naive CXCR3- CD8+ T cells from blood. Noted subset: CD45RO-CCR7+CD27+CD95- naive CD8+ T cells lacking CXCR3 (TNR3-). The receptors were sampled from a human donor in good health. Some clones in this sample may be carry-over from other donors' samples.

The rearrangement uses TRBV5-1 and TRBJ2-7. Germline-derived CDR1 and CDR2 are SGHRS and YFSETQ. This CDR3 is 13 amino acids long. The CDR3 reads CASSLLGSYEQYF.

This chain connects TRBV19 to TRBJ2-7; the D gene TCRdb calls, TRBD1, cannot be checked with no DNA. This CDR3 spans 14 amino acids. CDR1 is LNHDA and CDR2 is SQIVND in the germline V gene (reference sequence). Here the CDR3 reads CASSSGTGSYEQYF.

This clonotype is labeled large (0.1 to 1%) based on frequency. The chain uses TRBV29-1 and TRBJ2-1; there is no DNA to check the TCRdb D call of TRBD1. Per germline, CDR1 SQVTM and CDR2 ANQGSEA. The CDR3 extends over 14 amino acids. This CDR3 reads CSVDWGAGNGEQFF.

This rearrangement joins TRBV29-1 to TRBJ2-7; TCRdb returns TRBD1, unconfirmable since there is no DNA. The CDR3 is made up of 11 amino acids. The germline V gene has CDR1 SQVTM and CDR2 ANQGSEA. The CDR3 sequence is CSVGTGYEQYF.

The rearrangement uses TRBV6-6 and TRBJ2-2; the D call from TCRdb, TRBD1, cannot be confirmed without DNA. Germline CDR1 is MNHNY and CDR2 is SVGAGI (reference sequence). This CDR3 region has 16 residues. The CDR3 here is CASSSVQGPTTGELFF.

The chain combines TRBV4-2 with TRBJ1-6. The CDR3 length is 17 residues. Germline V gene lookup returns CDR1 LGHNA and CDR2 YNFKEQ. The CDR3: CASSQDFSSSYNSPLHF.

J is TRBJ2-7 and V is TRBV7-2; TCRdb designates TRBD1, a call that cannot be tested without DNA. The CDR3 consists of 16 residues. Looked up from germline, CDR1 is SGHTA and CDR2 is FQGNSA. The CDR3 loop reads CASSLELMTGRHEQYF.

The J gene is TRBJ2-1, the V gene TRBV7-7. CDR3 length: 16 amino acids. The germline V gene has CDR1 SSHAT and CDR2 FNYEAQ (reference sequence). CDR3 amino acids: CASSLSVASSYNEQFF.

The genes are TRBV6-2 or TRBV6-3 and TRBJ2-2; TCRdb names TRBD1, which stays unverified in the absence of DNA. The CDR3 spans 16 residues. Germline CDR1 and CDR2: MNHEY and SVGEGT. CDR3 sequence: CASSHPRTGRDGELFF.

The CDR3 loop is CASSYSASYEQYF. This chain uses TRBV6-6 with TRBJ2-7. The CDR3 runs 13 residues. The germline V gene has CDR1 MNHNY and CDR2 SVGAGI (reference sequence).

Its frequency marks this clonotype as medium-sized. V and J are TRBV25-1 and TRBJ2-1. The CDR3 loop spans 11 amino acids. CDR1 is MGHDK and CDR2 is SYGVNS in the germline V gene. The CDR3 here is CASSPHYEQFF.

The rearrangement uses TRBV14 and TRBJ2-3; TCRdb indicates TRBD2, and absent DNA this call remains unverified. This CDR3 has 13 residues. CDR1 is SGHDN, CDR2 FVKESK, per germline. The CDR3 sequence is CASSQGLRDTQYF.

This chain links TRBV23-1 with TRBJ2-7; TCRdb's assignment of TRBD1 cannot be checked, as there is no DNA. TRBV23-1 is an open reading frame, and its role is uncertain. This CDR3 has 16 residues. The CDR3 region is CASSQSFGQDGSKQYF.

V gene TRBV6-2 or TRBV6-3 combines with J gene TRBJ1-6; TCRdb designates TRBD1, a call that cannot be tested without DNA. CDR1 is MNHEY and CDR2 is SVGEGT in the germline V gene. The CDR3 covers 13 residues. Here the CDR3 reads CASSPTGFSPLHF.

The CDR3 region is CSARDRLGAQETQYF. This chain uses TRBV20-1 with TRBJ2-5; TCRdb's D call, TRBD1, is unchecked because there is no DNA. The CDR3 spans 15 residues. CDR1 is DFQATT, CDR2 SNEGSKA, per germline (reference sequence).

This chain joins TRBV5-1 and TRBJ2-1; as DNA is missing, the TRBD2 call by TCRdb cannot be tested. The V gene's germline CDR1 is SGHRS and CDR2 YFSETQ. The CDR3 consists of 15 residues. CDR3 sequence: CASSFSGGADYEQFF.

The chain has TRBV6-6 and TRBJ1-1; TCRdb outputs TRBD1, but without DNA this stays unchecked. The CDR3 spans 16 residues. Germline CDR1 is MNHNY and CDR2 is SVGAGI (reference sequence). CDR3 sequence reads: CASSYSLGGLGTEAFF.

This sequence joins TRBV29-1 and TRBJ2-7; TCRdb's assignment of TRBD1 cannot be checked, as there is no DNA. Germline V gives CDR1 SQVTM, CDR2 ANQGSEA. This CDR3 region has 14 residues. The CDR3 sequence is CSVEGGGLTYEQYF.